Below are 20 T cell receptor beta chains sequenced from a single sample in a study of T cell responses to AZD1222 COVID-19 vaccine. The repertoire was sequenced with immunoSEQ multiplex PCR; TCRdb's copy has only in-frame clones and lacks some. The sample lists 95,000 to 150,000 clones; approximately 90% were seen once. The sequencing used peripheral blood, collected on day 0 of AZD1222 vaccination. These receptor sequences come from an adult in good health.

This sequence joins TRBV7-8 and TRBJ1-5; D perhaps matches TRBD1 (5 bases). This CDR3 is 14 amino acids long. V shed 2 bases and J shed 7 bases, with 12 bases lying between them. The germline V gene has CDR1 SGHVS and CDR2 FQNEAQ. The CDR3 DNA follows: TGTGCCAGCAGCTTACGAGGGACGGAACAGCCCCAGCATTTT. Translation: CASSLRGTEQPQHF.

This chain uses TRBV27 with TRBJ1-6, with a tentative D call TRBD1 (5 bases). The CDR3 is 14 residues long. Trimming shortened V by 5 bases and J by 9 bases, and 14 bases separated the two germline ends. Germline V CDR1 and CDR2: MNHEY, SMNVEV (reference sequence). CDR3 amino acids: CASSLGTRISPLHF. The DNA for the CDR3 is TGTGCCAGCAGTCTTGGGACGAGGATTTCACCCCTCCACTTT.

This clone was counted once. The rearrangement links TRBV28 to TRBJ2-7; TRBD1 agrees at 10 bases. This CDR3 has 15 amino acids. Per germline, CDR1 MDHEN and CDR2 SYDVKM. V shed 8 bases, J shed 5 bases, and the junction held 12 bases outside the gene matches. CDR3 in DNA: TGTGCCAGCCCGACGCCCGGGACAGGGGTCCACGAGCAGTACTTC. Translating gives CASPTPGTGVHEQYF. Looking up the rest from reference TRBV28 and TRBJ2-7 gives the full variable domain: DVKVTQSSRYLVKRTGEKVFLECVQDMDHENMFWYRQDPGLGLRLIYFSYDVKMKEKGDIPEGYSVSREKKERFSLILESASTNQTSMYLCASPTPGTGVHEQYFGPGTRLTVT.

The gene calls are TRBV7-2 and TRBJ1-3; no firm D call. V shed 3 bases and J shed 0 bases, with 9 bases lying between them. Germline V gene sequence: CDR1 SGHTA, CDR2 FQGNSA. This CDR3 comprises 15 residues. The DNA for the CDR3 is TGTGCCAGCAGCTTTGAGGGATCCTCTGGAAACACCATATATTTT. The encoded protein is CASSFEGSSGNTIYF.

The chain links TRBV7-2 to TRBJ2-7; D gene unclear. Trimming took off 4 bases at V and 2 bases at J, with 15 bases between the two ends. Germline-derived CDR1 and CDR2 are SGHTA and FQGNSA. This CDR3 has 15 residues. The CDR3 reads CASSSAPIGAYEQYF. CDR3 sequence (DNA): TGTGCCAGCAGCTCCGCACCCATTGGGGCCTACGAGCAGTACTTC.

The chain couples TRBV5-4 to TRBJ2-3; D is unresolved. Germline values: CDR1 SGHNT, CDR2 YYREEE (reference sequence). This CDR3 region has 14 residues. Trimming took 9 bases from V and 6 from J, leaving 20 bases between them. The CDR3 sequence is CANAQDLTGDTQYF. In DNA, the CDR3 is TGTGCCAACGCTCAGGACCTTACTGGGGATACGCAGTATTTT. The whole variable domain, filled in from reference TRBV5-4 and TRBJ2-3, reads ETGVTQSPTHLIKTRGQQVTLRCSSQSGHNTVSWYQQALGQGPQFIFQYYREEENGRGNFPPRFSGLQFPNYSSELNVNALELDDSALYLCANAQDLTGDTQYFGPGTRLTVL.

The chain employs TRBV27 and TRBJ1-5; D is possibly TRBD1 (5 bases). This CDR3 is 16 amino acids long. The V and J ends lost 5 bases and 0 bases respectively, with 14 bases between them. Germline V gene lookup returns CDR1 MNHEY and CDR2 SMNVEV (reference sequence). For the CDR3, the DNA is TGTGCCAGCAGTCCCCAGGGTGGGTTTAGCAATCAGCCCCAGCATTTT. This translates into CASSPQGGFSNQPQHF.

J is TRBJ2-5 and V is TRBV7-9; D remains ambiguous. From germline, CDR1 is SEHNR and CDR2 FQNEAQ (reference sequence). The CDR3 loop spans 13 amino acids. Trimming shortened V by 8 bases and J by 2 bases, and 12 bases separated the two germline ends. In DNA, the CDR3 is TGTGCCAGCTTAGGCTTCCCTCAAGAGACCCAGTACTTC. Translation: CASLGFPQETQYF.

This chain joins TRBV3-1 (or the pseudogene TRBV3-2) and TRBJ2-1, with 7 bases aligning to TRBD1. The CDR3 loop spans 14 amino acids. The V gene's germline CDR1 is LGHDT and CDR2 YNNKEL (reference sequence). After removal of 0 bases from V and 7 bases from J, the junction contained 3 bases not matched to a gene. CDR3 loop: CASSQDPRGNEQFF. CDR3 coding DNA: TGTGCCAGCAGCCAAGACCCCAGGGGGAATGAGCAGTTCTTC.

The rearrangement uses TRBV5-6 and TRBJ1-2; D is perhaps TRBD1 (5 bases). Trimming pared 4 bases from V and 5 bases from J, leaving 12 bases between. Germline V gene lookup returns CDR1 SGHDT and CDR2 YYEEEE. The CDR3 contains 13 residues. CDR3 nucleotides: TGTGCCAGCAGCCTCAGGGACGCGTATGGCTACACCTTC. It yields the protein CASSLRDAYGYTF.

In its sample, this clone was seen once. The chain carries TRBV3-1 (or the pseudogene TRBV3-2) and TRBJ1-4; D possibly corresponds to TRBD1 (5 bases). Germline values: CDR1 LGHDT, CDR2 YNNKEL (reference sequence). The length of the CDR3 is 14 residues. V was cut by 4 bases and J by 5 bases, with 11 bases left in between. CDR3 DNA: TGTGCCAGCAGCCTTCGGGGGGGGAATGAAAAACTGTTTTTT. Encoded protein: CASSLRGGNEKLFF.

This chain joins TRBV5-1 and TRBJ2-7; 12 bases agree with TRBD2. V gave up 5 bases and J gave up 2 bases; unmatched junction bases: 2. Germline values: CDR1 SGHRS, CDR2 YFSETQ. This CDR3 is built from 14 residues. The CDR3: CASSGLAGPYEQYF. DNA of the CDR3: TGCGCCAGCAGTGGACTAGCGGGACCCTACGAGCAGTACTTC.

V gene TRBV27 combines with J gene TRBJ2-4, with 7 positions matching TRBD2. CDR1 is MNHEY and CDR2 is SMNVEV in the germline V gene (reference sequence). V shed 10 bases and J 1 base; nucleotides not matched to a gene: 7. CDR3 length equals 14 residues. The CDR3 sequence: CATSGGVAKNIQYF. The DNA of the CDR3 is TGTGCCACGTCGGGGGGTGTCGCCAAAAACATTCAGTACTTC.

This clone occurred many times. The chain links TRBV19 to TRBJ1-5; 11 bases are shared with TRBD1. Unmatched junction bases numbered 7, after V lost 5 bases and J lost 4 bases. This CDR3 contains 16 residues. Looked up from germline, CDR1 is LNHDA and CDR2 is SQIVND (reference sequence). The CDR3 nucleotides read TGTGCCAGTAGTTGGACAGGGGGCCCCTCTAATCAGCCCCAGCATTTT. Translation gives CASSWTGGPSNQPQHF.

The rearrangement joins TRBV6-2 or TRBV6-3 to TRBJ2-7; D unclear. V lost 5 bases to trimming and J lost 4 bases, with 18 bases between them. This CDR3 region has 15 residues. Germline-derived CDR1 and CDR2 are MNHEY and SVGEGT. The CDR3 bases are TGTGCCAGCAGTACGACTCAAAAGAACTCATACGAGCAGTACTTC. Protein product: CASSTTQKNSYEQYF.

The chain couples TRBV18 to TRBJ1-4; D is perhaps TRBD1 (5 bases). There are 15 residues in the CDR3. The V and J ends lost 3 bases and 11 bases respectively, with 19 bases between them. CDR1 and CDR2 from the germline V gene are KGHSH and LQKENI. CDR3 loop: CASSPPGPVFGKLFF. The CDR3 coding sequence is TGTGCCAGCTCACCCCCGGGACCCGTTTTCGGGAAACTGTTTTTT.

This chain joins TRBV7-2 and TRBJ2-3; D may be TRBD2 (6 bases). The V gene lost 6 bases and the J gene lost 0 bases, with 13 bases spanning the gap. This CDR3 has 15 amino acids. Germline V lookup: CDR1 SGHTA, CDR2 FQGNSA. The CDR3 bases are TGTGCCAGCAGACTCGGTCTAGCGAGCACAGATACGCAGTATTTT. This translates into CASRLGLASTDTQYF.

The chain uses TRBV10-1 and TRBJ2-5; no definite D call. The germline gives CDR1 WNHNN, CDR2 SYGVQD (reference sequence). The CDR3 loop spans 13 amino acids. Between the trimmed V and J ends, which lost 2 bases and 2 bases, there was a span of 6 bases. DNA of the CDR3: TGCGCCAGCAGTGAGGGCCAGCAAGAGACCCAGTACTTC. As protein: CASSEGQQETQYF.

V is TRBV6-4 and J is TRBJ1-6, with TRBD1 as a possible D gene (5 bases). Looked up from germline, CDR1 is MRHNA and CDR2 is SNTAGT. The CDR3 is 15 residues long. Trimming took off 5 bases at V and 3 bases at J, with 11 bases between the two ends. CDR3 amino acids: CASSPEGLYNSPLHF. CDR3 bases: TGTGCCAGCAGTCCGGAGGGACTCTATAATTCACCCCTCCACTTT.

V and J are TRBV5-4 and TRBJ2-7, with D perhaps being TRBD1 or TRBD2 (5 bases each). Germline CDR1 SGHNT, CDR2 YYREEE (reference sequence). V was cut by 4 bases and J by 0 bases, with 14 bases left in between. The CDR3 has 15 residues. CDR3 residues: CASSPGGQSSYEQYF. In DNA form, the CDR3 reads TGTGCCAGCAGCCCTGGGGGTCAGAGCTCCTACGAGCAGTACTTC.